A single T cell receptor beta chain is shown here with its context. The antigen is undetermined. The data were produced by immunoSEQ multiplex PCR, yet TCRdb's version contains in-frame clones alone and is incomplete. Counted here are 96,000 or so clones, about 93% occurring once; the ten biggest clones make up over 0.15%. This sample stems from a study of graft-versus-host responses after intestinal transplantation. Study summary: Isolated intestinal, liver-intestinal, or multivisceral transplants had been given to the recipients. Induction with anti-thymocyte globulin, then tacrolimus and steroids for around three years, was given to all recipients.

Germline-derived CDR1 and CDR2 are SGDLS and YYNGEE. The ends lost 0 bases at V and 5 bases at J; junction bases unmatched: 7. The CDR3 has 15 amino acids. Study conclusions and caveats: Recipient marrow harbored GvH clones, some of which surfaced first in ileum or blood.

This sample comprised unstimulated CD4+ T cells sorted from spleen or lymph node cells, obtained before intestinal transplant. This TCR was recovered from a human donor who received an intestinal transplant. The chain employs TRBV9 and TRBJ2-5, with TRBD2 matching over 7 bases. The CDR3 DNA follows: TGTGCCAGCAGCGTAGGTCGGGGGGTGTTGGAGACCCAGTACTTC. Its translation: CASSVGRGVLETQYF.